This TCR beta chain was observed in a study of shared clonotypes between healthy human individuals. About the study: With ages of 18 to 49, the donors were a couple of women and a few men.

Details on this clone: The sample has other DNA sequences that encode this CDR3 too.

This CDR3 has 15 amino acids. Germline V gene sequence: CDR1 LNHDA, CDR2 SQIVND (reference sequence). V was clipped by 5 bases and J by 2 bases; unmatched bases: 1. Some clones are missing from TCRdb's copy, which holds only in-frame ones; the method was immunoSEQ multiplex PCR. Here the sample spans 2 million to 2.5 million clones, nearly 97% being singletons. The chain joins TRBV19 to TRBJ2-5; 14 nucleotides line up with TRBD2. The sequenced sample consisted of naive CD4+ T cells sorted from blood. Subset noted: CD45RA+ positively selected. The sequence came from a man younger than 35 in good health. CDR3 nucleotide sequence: TGTGCCAGTAGTCGACTAGCGGGGGGGCAAGAGACCCAGTACTTC. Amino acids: CASSRLAGGQETQYF.